This T cell receptor beta chain was sequenced for a study of Ad26.COV2.S vaccination and SARS-CoV-2 variants. The sample holds a few counts of this clone. Its antigen remains unidentified. Measured with immunoSEQ multiplex PCR; TCRdb has only the in-frame clones, and not every one. The table records about 250,000 clones, around 87% of them present only once. Notes on the study in general: Analyses that measured TCR breadth and depth may have underestimated total T cell responses.

Per germline, CDR1 MNHEY and CDR2 SVGEGT. V trimming: 6 bases; J trimming: 7 bases; junction bases outside the gene matches: 1. This CDR3 contains 11 residues. Treatment noted: around 19 received Ad26.COV2.S at low or high dose, single or two shots; about 5 received placebo; per-sample allocation not given. Repertoires come from day 63 after the first vaccine or placebo injection. Ad26 vector vaccine expressed Wuhan-strain SARS-CoV-2 spike. The clonotype was recovered from a person aged 18 to 59 who received the Ad26.COV2.S COVID-19 vaccine or a placebo. The chain carries TRBV6-2 or TRBV6-3 and TRBJ1-2; 8 bases line up with TRBD1. The sequences come from peripheral blood, collected in a trial of Ad26.COV2.S vaccine versus placebo. CDR3 in DNA: TGTGCCAGCAGCGGACAGGGTGGCTACACCTTC. Translated: CASSGQGGYTF.